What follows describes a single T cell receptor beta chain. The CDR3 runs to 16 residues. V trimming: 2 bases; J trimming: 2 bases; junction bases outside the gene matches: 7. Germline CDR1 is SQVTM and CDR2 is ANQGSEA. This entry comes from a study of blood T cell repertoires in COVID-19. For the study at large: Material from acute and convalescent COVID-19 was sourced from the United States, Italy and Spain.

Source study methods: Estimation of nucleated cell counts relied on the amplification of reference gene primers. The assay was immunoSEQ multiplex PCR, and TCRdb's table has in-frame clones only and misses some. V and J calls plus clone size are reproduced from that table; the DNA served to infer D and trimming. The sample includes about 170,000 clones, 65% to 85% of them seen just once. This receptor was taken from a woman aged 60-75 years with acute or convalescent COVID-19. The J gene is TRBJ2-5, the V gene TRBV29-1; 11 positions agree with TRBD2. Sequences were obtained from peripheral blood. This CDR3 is CSVEWLAGGRQETQYF. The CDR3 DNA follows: TGCAGCGTTGAATGGCTAGCGGGGGGAAGGCAAGAGACCCAGTACTTC.